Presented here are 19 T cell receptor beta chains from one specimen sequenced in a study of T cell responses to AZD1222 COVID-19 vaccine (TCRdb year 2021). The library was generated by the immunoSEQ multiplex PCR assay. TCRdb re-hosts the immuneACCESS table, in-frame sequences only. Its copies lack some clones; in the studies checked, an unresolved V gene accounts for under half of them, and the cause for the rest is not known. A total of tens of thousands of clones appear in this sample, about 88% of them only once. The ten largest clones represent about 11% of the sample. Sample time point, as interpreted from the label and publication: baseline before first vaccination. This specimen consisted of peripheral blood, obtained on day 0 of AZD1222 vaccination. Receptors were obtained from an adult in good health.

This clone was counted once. The CDR3 reads CASTAPTTQETQYF. CDR3 in DNA: TGTGCCAGCACCGCCCCAACGACCCAAGAGACCCAGTACTTC. The chain employs TRBV6-5 and TRBJ2-5; D unresolved. The CDR3 totals 14 residues. Trimming shortened V by 7 bases and J by 1 base, and 13 bases separated the two germline ends. Germline V gives CDR1 MNHEY, CDR2 SVGAGI.

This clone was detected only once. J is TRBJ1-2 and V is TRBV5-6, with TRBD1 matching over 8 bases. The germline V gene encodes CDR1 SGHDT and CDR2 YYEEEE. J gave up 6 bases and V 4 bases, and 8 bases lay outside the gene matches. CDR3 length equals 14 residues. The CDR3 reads CASSNYQGADGYTF. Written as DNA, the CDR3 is TGTGCCAGCAGCAATTATCAGGGGGCGGATGGCTACACCTTC.

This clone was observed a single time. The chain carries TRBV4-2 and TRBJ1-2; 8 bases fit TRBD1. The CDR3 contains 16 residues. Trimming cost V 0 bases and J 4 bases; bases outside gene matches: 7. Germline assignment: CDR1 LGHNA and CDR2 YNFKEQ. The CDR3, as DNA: TGTGCCAGCAGCCAAGATCTGCAGGGGGCGGTCTATGGCTACACCTTC. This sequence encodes CASSQDLQGAVYGYTF.

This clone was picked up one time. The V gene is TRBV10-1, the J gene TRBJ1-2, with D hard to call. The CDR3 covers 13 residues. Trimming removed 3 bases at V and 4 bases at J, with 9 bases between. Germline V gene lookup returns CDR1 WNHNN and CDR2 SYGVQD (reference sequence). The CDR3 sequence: CASSEGPGYGYTF. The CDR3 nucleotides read TGCGCCAGCAGTGAAGGGCCGGGCTATGGCTACACCTTC.

The CDR3 protein is CASSSGLAGREQYF. CDR3 nucleotide sequence: TGTGCCAGCAGCTCGGGACTAGCGGGAAGAGAGCAGTACTTC. The chain uses TRBV7-3 and TRBJ2-7; 13 bases agree with TRBD2. Germline V CDR1 and CDR2: SGHTA, FQGTGA. The CDR3 spans 14 residues. V shed 4 bases and J 7 bases; nucleotides not matched to a gene: 4.

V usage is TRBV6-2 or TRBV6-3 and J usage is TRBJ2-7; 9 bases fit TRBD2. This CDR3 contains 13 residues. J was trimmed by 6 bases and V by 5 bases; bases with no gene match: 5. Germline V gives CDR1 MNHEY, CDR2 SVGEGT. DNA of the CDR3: TGTGCCAGCAGTAAGGGACTAGCTCCCGAGCAGTACTTC. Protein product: CASSKGLAPEQYF.

CDR3 in amino acids: CASRLNTGELFF. DNA for the CDR3: TGTGCCAGCCGCTTGAACACCGGGGAGCTGTTTTTT. J is TRBJ2-2 and V is TRBV12-3 or TRBV12-4; no clear D gene. V shed 8 bases and J shed 1 base, with 5 bases lying between them. The CDR3 loop spans 12 amino acids.

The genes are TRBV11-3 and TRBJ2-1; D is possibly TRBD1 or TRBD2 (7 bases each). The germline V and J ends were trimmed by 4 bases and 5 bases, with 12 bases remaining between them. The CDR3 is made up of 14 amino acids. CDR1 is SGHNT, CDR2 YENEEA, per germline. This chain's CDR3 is CASSSSGTDNEQFF. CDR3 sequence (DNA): TGTGCCAGCAGCTCGAGCGGGACAGACAATGAGCAGTTCTTC.

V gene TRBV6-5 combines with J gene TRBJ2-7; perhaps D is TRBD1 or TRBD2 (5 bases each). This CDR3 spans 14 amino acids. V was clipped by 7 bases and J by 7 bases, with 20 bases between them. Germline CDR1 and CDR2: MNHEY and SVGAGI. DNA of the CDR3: TGTGCCAGCATTCCGATCTGGGGGTCAGTTGAGCAGTACTTC. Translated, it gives CASIPIWGSVEQYF.

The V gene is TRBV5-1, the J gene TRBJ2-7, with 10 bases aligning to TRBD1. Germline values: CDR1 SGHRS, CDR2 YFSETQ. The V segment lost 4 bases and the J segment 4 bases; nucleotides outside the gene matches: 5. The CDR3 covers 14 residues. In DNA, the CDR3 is TGCGCCAGCAGCCAACGACAGGGGGCATACGAGCAGTACTTC. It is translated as CASSQRQGAYEQYF. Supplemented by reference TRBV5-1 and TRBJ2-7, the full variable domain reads KAGVTQTPRYLIKTRGQQVTLSCSPISGHRSVSWYQQTPGQGLQFLFEYFSETQRNKGNFPGRFSGRQFSNSRSEMNVSTLELGDSALYLCASSQRQGAYEQYFGPGTRLTVT.

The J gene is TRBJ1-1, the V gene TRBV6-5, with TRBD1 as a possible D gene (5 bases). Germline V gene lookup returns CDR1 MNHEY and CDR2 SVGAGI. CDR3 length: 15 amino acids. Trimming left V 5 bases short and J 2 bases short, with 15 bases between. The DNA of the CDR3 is TGTGCCAGCAGTAGGCCTTCGGGGGTTAACACTGAAGCTTTCTTT. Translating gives CASSRPSGVNTEAFF.

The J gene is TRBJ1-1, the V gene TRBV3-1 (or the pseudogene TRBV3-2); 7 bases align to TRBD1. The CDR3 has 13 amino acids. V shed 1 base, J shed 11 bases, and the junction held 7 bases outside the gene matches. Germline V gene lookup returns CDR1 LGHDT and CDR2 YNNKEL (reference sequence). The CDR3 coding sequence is TGTGCCAGCAGCCAAGGAAGCGGCAGGGGGGCTTTCTTT. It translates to CASSQGSGRGAFF.

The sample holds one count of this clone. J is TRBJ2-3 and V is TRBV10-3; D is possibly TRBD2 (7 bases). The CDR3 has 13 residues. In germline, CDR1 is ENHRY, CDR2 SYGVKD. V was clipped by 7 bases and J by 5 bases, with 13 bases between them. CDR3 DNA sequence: TGTGCCATCACGCGGGGGCAGGGAGATACGCAGTATTTT. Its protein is CAITRGQGDTQYF.

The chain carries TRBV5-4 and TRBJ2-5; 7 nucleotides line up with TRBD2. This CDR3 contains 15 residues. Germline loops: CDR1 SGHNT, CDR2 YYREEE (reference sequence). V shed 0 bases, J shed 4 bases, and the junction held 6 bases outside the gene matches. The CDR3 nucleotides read TGTGCCAGCAGCTTGGGGGGCGGGAGAGGAGAGACCCAGTACTTC. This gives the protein CASSLGGGRGETQYF.

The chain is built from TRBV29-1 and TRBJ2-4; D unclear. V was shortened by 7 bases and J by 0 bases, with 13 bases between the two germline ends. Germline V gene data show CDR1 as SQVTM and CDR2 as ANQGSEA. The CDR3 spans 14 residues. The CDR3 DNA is TGCAGCGCCAGCCGGGCCCTAGCCAAAAACATTCAGTACTTC. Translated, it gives CSASRALAKNIQYF.

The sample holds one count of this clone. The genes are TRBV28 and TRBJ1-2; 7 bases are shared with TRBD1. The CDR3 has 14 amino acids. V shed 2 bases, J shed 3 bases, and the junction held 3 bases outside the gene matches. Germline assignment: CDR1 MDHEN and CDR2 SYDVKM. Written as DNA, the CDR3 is TGTGCCAGCAGTTTAAAGGGGGCTTACTATGGCTACACCTTC. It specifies CASSLKGAYYGYTF.

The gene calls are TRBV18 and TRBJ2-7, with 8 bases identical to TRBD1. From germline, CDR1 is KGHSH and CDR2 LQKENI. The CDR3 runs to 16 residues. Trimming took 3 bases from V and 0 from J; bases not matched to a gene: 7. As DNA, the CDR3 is TGTGCCAGCTCACCGGGACAGGCCCGGAGCTCCTACGAGCAGTACGTC. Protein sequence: CASSPGQARSSYEQYV.

The CDR3 DNA reads as TGTGCCAGCAGCCACCCCGAGGAAAATCAGCCCCAGCATTTT. Translating it yields CASSHPEENQPQHF. V and J are TRBV28 and TRBJ1-5, with D unclear. The germline V and J ends were trimmed by 6 bases and 4 bases, with 13 bases remaining between them. The CDR3 consists of 14 residues. Germline CDR1 is MDHEN and CDR2 is SYDVKM.

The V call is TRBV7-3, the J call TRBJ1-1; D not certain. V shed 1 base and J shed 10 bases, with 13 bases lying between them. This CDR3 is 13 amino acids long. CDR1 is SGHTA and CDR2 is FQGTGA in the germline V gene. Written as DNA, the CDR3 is TGTGCCAGCAGCTTAAACCCTCCGACACGAGCTTTCTTT. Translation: CASSLNPPTRAFF.